Listed below are T cell receptor beta chains from one sample, sequenced in a study of blood T cell repertoires in COVID-19. Sequencing was performed with immunoSEQ multiplex PCR; in TCRdb, only in-frame clones are kept and a portion is missing. The sample shows some 300,000 clones, around 86% of them seen only once. Sequenced sample: peripheral blood. These TCRs come from a man aged 65-85 years with acute or convalescent COVID-19. Both conserved end residues are part of each CDR3. The order of the fields is V gene, J gene, CDR3 protein.

TRBV7-8	TRBJ1-6	CASSTGNDSPLHF
TRBV5-1	TRBJ2-7	CASSLGPGGASYEQYF
TRBV19	TRBJ1-1	CASKGANTEAFF
TRBV6-5	TRBJ2-1	CASSRGQGVYNEQFF
TRBV7-2	TRBJ2-3	CASSFSPGGTDTQYF
TRBV4-1	TRBJ1-3	CASSQDDRSRNTIYF
TRBV3-1/TRBV3-2	TRBJ1-6	CASSQGTGVRSPLHF
TRBV28	TRBJ1-2	CASSLTDRSLGYGYTF
TRBV10-3	TRBJ1-5	CAISADSNQPQHF
TRBV7-9	TRBJ2-3	CASSTPTGVDTQYF
TRBV9	TRBJ1-1	CASSPFSSGENTEAFF
TRBV19	TRBJ1-5	CASTGQDNQPQHF
TRBV7-2	TRBJ2-7	CASRRDRGSYEQYF
TRBV7-9	TRBJ2-3	CASSLSGGPDTQYF
TRBV24-1	TRBJ2-5	CATSASGGADETQYF
TRBV3-1/TRBV3-2	TRBJ2-7	CASSQGGGGGAHEQYF
TRBV5-1	TRBJ1-1	CASSLDPGQGTEAFF
TRBV2	TRBJ1-5	CASSGTGNQPQHF
TRBV7-9	TRBJ2-1	CASSPDLSSGTNEQFF
TRBV4-1	TRBJ1-2	CASSRADREAYGYTF
TRBV28	TRBJ2-1	CASSSPAGAYNEQFF